The present entry profiles one TCR beta chain with its context. Its antigen is unidentified. The data originate from a study of cytomegalovirus exposure and HLA in healthy donors. In the study overall: Tens of millions of unique TCRs from HLA-typed donors were held in an early release of data. Genotyping showed 81% of over 350 donors falling in the Caucasian-associated ancestry cluster. General observations from the study: In a later analysis, fewer than 20,000 TCR beta sequences were associated with HLA alleles at 0.05 false discovery rate.

V was pared by 1 base and J by 5 bases, with 13 bases between. Germline CDR1 is SGHNT and CDR2 is YYREEE (reference sequence). This CDR3 contains 15 residues. Vbeta (60) and Jbeta (13) primers were used in the PCR. Clones were sequenced by immunoSEQ multiplex PCR, and TCRdb holds only the in-frame ones, with some missing. The sample records more than 95,000 clones, 50% to 65% being singletons. This TCR derives from a woman aged 40 to 50 in good health and CMV-seropositive. The material sequenced was PBMCs. V gene TRBV5-4 combines with J gene TRBJ2-1; D perhaps matches TRBD1 (5 bases). This chain's CDR3 is CASSLHYQGDNEQFF. The CDR3 DNA reads TGTGCCAGCAGCTTGCACTACCAGGGCGACAATGAGCAGTTCTTC.